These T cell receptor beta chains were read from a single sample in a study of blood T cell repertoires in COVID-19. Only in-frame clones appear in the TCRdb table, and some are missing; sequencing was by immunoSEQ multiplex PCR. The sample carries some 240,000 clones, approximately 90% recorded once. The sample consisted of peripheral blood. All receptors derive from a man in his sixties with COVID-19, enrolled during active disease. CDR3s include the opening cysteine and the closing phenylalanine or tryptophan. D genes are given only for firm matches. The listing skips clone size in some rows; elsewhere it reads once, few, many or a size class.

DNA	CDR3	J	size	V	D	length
TGTGCCTGCAGGGACACCTTACCCCTCCACTTT	CACRDTLPLHF	TRBJ1-6	NA	TRBV2	NA	11
TGTGCCAGCAGCTCACTACCGGGACTAGCGGGGAACAATGAGCAGTTCTTC	CASSSLPGLAGNNEQFF	TRBJ2-1	NA	TRBV7-9	TRBD2	17
TGTGCCAGCAGTGGGGGGACCTTGGCCTTTAATGAAAAACTGTTTTTT	CASSGGTLAFNEKLFF	TRBJ1-4	NA	TRBV28	NA	16
TGTGCCAGCTCACCAACACTAGCGGGAGTGGGGGATACGCAGTATTTT	CASSPTLAGVGDTQYF	TRBJ2-3	NA	TRBV18	TRBD2	16
TGTGCCAGCAGCCAAGGCCGGCGGGGGGCGGCGGGTACGCAGTATTTT	CASSQGRRGAAGTQYF	TRBJ2-3	once	TRBV3-1/TRBV3-2	TRBD2	16
TGTGCCAGCAGCTGGACAGGGGGCGAGCAGTACTTC	CASSWTGGEQYF	TRBJ2-7	NA	TRBV3-1/TRBV3-2	TRBD1	12
TGTGCCAGCAGCTTAGCTACAGGATCGTATGGCTACACCTTC	CASSLATGSYGYTF	TRBJ1-2	NA	TRBV7-9	NA	14
TGTGCCAGTAGTAACGACAGGGGAGGGACCGGGGAGCTGTTTTTT	CASSNDRGGTGELFF	TRBJ2-2	NA	TRBV19	NA	15
TGTGCCAGCAGTTACTCGGGCGGGACTAGCTTCTACGAGCAGTACTTC	CASSYSGGTSFYEQYF	TRBJ2-7	NA	TRBV6-2/TRBV6-3	TRBD2	16
TGTGCCAGCAGACAGGGTGGTTTCGGCAATCAGCCCCAGCATTTT	CASRQGGFGNQPQHF	TRBJ1-5	NA	TRBV19	TRBD1	15
TGTGCCAGCACCCGGTCTGGGGCCAACGTCCTGACTTTC	CASTRSGANVLTF	TRBJ2-6	NA	TRBV27	NA	13
TGTGCCAGCAGCTTAGGCCGGGCGGGAGGCACCTACGAGCAGTACTTC	CASSLGRAGGTYEQYF	TRBJ2-7	NA	TRBV11-3	TRBD2	16
TGCAGTGCTAGTCCGGGACAGACGAACTATGGCTACACCTTC	CSASPGQTNYGYTF	TRBJ1-2	NA	TRBV20-1	TRBD1	14
TGTGCCAGCAGTGGGGAGGCCCGGGGGGCTTTCTTT	CASSGEARGAFF	TRBJ1-1	NA	TRBV3-1/TRBV3-2	NA	12
TGTGCCAGCAGTGAAGGGAGGACAGGGAACTCACCCCTCCACTTT	CASSEGRTGNSPLHF	TRBJ1-6	NA	TRBV6-1	TRBD1	15
TGTGCCAGAAGCTTGGGAAGGGGGCTTTGCTATGGCTACACCTTC	CARSLGRGLCYGYTF	TRBJ1-2	NA	TRBV5-3	TRBD1	15
TGTGCCAGCAGCCGGCGGGGAGGCCCTACGAGGTACGAGCAGTACTTC	CASSRRGGPTRYEQYF	TRBJ2-7	NA	TRBV5-6	NA	16
TGTGCCAGCTCACCGAGGACAGGGGGCCTCACTGAAGCTTTCTTT	CASSPRTGGLTEAFF	TRBJ1-1	NA	TRBV18	TRBD1	15
TGTGCCTGGAATAAATCAGGGGCGCGTTTTAATTCACCCCTCCACTTT	CAWNKSGARFNSPLHF	TRBJ1-6	once	TRBV30	NA	16
TGTGCCAGCAGCCCAGGGAAGGGGACTATAGCTGAAGCTTTCTTT	CASSPGKGTIAEAFF	TRBJ1-1	NA	TRBV3-1/TRBV3-2	NA	15
TGTGCCACACGACAGGGGGTCTACTATGGCTACACCTTC	CATRQGVYYGYTF	TRBJ1-2	NA	TRBV15	TRBD1	13
TGTGCCAGCTCACCAACAGGGGGTGGGAATCAGCCCCAGCATTTT	CASSPTGGGNQPQHF	TRBJ1-5	NA	TRBV18	TRBD1	15
TGTGCCAGCAGGGACAGGGGTGCAGCTGGAAACACCATATATTTT	CASRDRGAAGNTIYF	TRBJ1-3	NA	TRBV2	TRBD1	15